The present T cell receptor beta chain was sequenced within a study of beta chain features in type 1 diabetes. Per germline, CDR1 LNHDA and CDR2 SQIVND (reference sequence). CDR3 length equals 14 residues. The trim removed 5 bases at V and 3 bases at J, leaving 6 bases unmatched. Markers CD45RO/CCR7/CD25/CD127/CD95/CD27 served to sort CD4+ naive, central memory, regulatory and stem cell-like memory cells. Investigators reverse transcribed all isolated RNA, so they sequenced expressed TCRB transcripts. Clones were sequenced by immunoSEQ multiplex PCR, and TCRdb holds only the in-frame ones, with some missing. The data show roughly 120,000 clones, 40% seen once.

The source is a woman under 30 in good health. The specimen was stem cell memory CD4+ T cells from blood. This rearrangement joins TRBV19 to TRBJ2-7; 8 positions match TRBD1. Written as DNA, the CDR3 is TGTGCCAGTAGTCGCCGGGACAGGTACTACGAGCAGTACTTC. This sequence encodes CASSRRDRYYEQYF.